This T cell receptor (beta chain) derives from a study of T cell changes during pregnancy in multiple sclerosis. Using immunoSEQ multiplex PCR, the repertoire was profiled, and TCRdb retains in-frame clones only, with some absent. The top ten hold about 0.9% of the sample, which has about 45,000 clones, 96% seen once. Germline-derived CDR1 and CDR2 are MNHEY and SMNVEV (reference sequence). This CDR3 is built from 15 residues. Trimming left V 5 bases short and J 5 bases short, with 15 bases between. The sequence was collected from a female donor with multiple sclerosis, enrolled in a pregnancy study. The sample was peripheral blood, taken in the second trimester of pregnancy. The chain employs TRBV27 and TRBJ1-4, with D tentatively TRBD1 (6 bases). The CDR3 nucleotides are TGTGCCAGCAGTGTAACAGGGAGCAGGAATGAAAAACTGTTTTTT. This codes for CASSVTGSRNEKLFF. The full variable domain, its missing parts supplied by reference TRBV27 and TRBJ1-4, is EAQVTQNPRYLITVTGKKLTVTCSQNMNHEYMSWYRQDPGLGLRQIYYSMNVEVTDKGDVPEGYKVSRKEKRNFPLILESPSPNQTSLYFCASSVTGSRNEKLFFGSGTQLSVL.